The sequence of this T cell receptor beta chain was determined in a study of T cell responses to AZD1222 COVID-19 vaccine. Profiling relied on immunoSEQ multiplex PCR, and the TCRdb table lists in-frame clones only, not all of them. The sample records some 130,000 clones, about nine tenths being singletons. Germline V gene lookup returns CDR1 SNHLY and CDR2 FYNNEI. Trimming removed 6 bases at V and 3 bases at J, with 8 bases between. The CDR3 totals 13 residues. The chain has TRBV2 and TRBJ1-4; D not resolved. The source was peripheral blood, collected on day 0 of AZD1222 vaccination. This receptor was obtained from an adult in good health. The CDR3 bases are TGTGCCAGCAGGGACGGTTCTAATGAAAAACTGTTTTTT. Protein product: CASRDGSNEKLFF. Full variable domain (outside the CDR3, taken from reference TRBV2 and TRBJ1-4): EPEVTQTPSHQVTQMGQEVILRCVPISNHLYFYWYRQILGQKVEFLVSFYNNEISEKSEIFDDQFSVERPDGSNFTLKIRSTKLEDSAMYFCASRDGSNEKLFFGSGTQLSVL.